This paragraph covers one T cell receptor beta chain sequence. The sample belongs to a study of blood T cell repertoires in COVID-19. CDR3 size: 18 residues. Germline CDR1 MNHEY, CDR2 SMNVEV (reference sequence). V lost 4 bases and J 0 bases, leaving 19 bases between the germline ends. Using immunoSEQ multiplex PCR, the repertoire was profiled, and TCRdb retains in-frame clones only, with some absent. The table includes roughly 190,000 clones, roughly 91% detected once. Sequencing was done on a sample of peripheral blood. This TCR derives from a human donor in a cohort sampled during active COVID-19. The V call is TRBV27, the J call TRBJ2-1, with D perhaps matching TRBD2 (5 bases). In DNA form, the CDR3 reads TGTGCCAGCAGTTCTTCCTTCCGACGGGATAGCTCCTACAATGAGCAGTTCTTC. Its protein product is CASSSSFRRDSSYNEQFF.